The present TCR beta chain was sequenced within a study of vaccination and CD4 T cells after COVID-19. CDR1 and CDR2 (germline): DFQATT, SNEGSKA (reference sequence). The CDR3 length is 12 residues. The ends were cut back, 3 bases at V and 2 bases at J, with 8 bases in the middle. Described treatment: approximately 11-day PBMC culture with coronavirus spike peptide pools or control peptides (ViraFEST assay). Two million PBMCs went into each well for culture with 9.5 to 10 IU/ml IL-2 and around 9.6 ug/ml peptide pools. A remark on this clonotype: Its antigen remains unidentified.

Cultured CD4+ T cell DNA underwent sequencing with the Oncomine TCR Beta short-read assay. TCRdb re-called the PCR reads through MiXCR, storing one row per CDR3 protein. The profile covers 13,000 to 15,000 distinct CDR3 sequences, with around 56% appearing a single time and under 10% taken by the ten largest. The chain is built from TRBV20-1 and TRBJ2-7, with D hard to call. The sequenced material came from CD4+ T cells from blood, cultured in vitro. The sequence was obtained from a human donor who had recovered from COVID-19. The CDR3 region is CSASPSPYEQYF. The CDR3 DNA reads TGCAGTGCTAGTCCTTCCCCCTACGAGCAGTACTTC.